The rows below give T cell receptor beta chains drawn from one sample of a study of radiotherapy plus CTLA-4 blockade in lung cancer. The data were produced by immunoSEQ multiplex PCR, yet TCRdb's version contains in-frame clones alone and is incomplete. The sample consists of 45,000 or so clones, roughly 90% of them appearing once. The sample here was peripheral blood, taken from a patient treated with radiotherapy plus ipilimumab. Every receptor here comes from a human donor with non-small cell lung cancer whose response to radiotherapy plus ipilimumab could not be evaluated. CDR3s include the opening cysteine and the closing phenylalanine or tryptophan. Fields, in order: J gene, D gene, clone size, V gene, CDR3 protein, CDR3 DNA. D genes are given only for firm matches. Size values are once, few and many counts, or a class for expanded clones, and some rows have none.

>TRBJ1-2|NA|once|TRBV9
CASSVALDRNYGYTF
TGTGCCAGCAGCGTTGCCCTCGACAGAAACTATGGCTACACCTTC
>TRBJ1-4|NA|NA|TRBV21-1
CATIEKERGQHTSVYEKLFF
TGTGCCACCATAGAAAAAGAGCGAGGGCAGCATACGTCGGTATACGAAAAACTGTTTTTT
>TRBJ2-2|TRBD1|NA|TRBV4-3
CASSLFDRGNTGELFF
TGCGCCAGCAGCCTCTTCGACAGGGGGAACACCGGGGAGCTGTTTTTT
>TRBJ2-7|NA|NA|TRBV4-3
CASSQEEGDTHEQYF
TGCGCCAGCAGCCAAGAAGAGGGGGACACTCACGAGCAGTACTTC
>TRBJ2-7|TRBD1|NA|TRBV29-1
CSVEGTGGIGSYEQYF
TGCAGCGTTGAAGGGACAGGGGGCATCGGGTCCTACGAGCAGTACTTC
>TRBJ1-5|NA|NA|TRBV29-1
CSVATGNSNQPQHF
TGCAGCGTTGCTACAGGCAATAGCAATCAGCCCCAGCATTTT
>TRBJ2-3|TRBD2|NA|TRBV7-2
CASSSSSGSTDTQYF
TGTGCCAGCAGCTCCTCTAGCGGGAGCACAGATACGCAGTATTTT
>TRBJ1-3|NA|NA|TRBV6-5
CATRRDFRSGNTIYF
TGTGCCACCCGCCGGGACTTCCGCTCTGGAAACACCATATATTTT
>TRBJ2-1|NA|NA|TRBV9
CASSLQGLDEQFF
TGTGCCAGCAGCCTACAGGGTCTGGATGAGCAGTTCTTC
>TRBJ1-1|NA|NA|TRBV19
CASSIGRDTEAFF
TGTGCCAGTAGTATAGGGAGGGACACTGAAGCTTTCTTT
>TRBJ2-7|TRBD1|NA|TRBV7-9
CASSLSFRTGTTYEQYF
TGTGCCAGCAGCTTATCGTTCCGGACAGGGACGACCTACGAGCAGTACTTC
>TRBJ2-7|NA|NA|TRBV2
CASSERTCWGGTRPCEQYF
TGTGCCAGCAGTGAAAGGACTTGTTGGGGCGGGACCCGTCCTTGCGAGCAGTACTTC
>TRBJ1-1|NA|NA|TRBV5-1
CASSLGGGTEAFF
TGCGCCAGCAGCTTGGGGGGGGGTACTGAAGCTTTCTTT
>TRBJ2-5|TRBD2|NA|TRBV9
CASSVGAGGEETQYF
TGTGCCAGCAGCGTAGGAGCGGGAGGGGAGGAGACCCAGTACTTC
>TRBJ2-7|TRBD1|NA|TRBV2
CASRRDRGTGYEQYF
TGTGCCAGCAGGAGGGACAGGGGGACTGGCTACGAGCAGTACTTC
>TRBJ2-7|TRBD2|NA|TRBV11-2
CASTRDGGSSYEQYF
TGTGCCAGCACCCGGGACGGCGGGAGCTCCTACGAGCAGTACTTC
>TRBJ1-5|NA|NA|TRBV19
CASSSFASNQPQHF
TGTGCCAGTAGTAGTTTTGCTAGCAATCAGCCCCAGCACTTT
>TRBJ1-2|NA|NA|TRBV12-5
CASGLFEGGYGYTF
TGTGCTAGTGGTTTGTTCGAGGGCGGCTATGGCTACACCTTC
>TRBJ1-2|NA|NA|TRBV27
CASSPWDTGGGYTF
TGTGCCAGCAGTCCATGGGACACCGGTGGAGGCTACACCTTC
>TRBJ2-3|TRBD2|NA|TRBV5-6
CASSSRLAGVKDTQYF
TGTGCCAGCAGCTCCCGACTAGCGGGAGTTAAAGATACGCAGTATTTT
>TRBJ1-1|TRBD1|NA|TRBV9
CASSVGRQGEGEAFF
TGTGCCAGCAGCGTAGGAAGGCAGGGGGAAGGTGAAGCTTTCTTT
>TRBJ1-5|NA|NA|TRBV19
CASGGRGNQPQHF
TGTGCATCCGGGGGAAGGGGCAATCAGCCCCAGCATTTT
>TRBJ2-2|TRBD2|NA|TRBV11-2
CASSSTGGPVGELFF
TGTGCCAGCAGCTCAACGGGGGGGCCGGTCGGGGAGCTGTTTTTT
>TRBJ1-4|TRBD1|once|TRBV19
CASRQKTGTGEKLFF
TGTGCCAGTAGACAAAAGACAGGGACAGGAGAAAAACTGTTTTTT
>TRBJ2-5|TRBD2|NA|TRBV2
CASSRGTSSYQETQYF
TGTGCCAGCAGCCGTGGGACTAGCAGTTACCAAGAGACCCAGTACTTC
>TRBJ1-1|NA|NA|TRBV7-2
CASSLGPGNTEAFF
TGTGCCAGCAGCTTAGGTCCGGGGAACACTGAAGCTTTCTTT
>TRBJ1-1|TRBD1|NA|TRBV19
CASSIDSWDRPEAFF
TGTGCCAGTAGTATAGATTCATGGGACAGACCTGAAGCTTTCTTT
>TRBJ2-5|TRBD2|once|TRBV19
CASSLRLAGLPYQETQYF
TGTGCCAGTAGTCTGAGACTAGCGGGGCTTCCGTACCAAGAGACCCAGTACTTC
>TRBJ2-1|NA|NA|TRBV11-2
CASSLEAANEQFF
TGTGCCAGCAGCTTAGAAGCTGCCAATGAGCAGTTCTTC
>TRBJ1-2|NA|few|TRBV25-1
CASSEATGYTF
TGTGCCAGCAGTGAGGCCACTGGCTACACCTTC
>TRBJ2-2|TRBD1|NA|TRBV5-1
CASSRRQGKTGELFF
TGCGCCAGCAGCCGTCGACAGGGGAAGACCGGGGAGCTGTTTTTT
>TRBJ2-7|NA|NA|TRBV7-2
CASSLAGGGFHEQYF
TGTGCCAGCAGCTTAGCGGGAGGGGGATTTCACGAGCAGTACTTC
>TRBJ1-5|NA|NA|TRBV11-2
CASSQVYSNQPQHF
TGTGCCAGCAGCCAGGTGTATAGCAATCAGCCCCAGCATTTT
>TRBJ1-2|TRBD1|NA|TRBV27
CASSLSGGGFPHYGYTF
TGTGCCAGCAGTTTATCTGGAGGGGGCTTTCCCCACTATGGCTACACCTTC
>TRBJ1-1|TRBD1|once|TRBV7-9
CASSPQTGMNTEAFF
TGTGCCAGCAGCCCCCAGACAGGGATGAACACTGAAGCTTTCTTT
>TRBJ1-5|TRBD1|NA|TRBV19
CASSDRGEINQPQHF
TGTGCCAGTAGTGACAGGGGGGAAATCAATCAGCCCCAGCATTTT
>TRBJ1-4|TRBD1|NA|TRBV5-1
CASSPTGATNEKLFF
TGCGCCAGCAGCCCTACAGGGGCAACTAATGAAAAACTGTTTTTT
>TRBJ2-3|TRBD1|NA|TRBV19
CASSIPGQGSDTQYF
TGTGCCAGTAGTATCCCGGGACAGGGGTCAGATACGCAGTATTTT
>TRBJ1-1|TRBD1|NA|TRBV6-1
CASSEAHRGPPF
TGTGCCAGCAGTGAAGCCCACAGGGGGCCCCCTTTT
>TRBJ2-4|NA|NA|TRBV5-1
CASSLGALTPGAKNIQYF
TGCGCCAGCAGCTTGGGGGCCTTGACCCCTGGGGCCAAAAACATTCAGTACTTC
>TRBJ2-3|NA|once|TRBV10-2
CASSHPPEGTDTQYF
TGCGCCAGCAGTCACCCACCTGAGGGAACAGATACGCAGTATTTT
>TRBJ2-7|NA|NA|TRBV7-2
CASSLGAHSYEQYF
TGTGCCAGCAGCTTAGGCGCCCACTCCTACGAGCAGTACTTC
>TRBJ2-3|NA|NA|TRBV5-1
CASMESRHKAGTQYF
TGCGCCAGCATGGAGTCTCGCCACAAGGCGGGTACGCAGTATTTT
>TRBJ2-1|NA|NA|TRBV9
CASSVARDESYNEQFF
TGTGCCAGCAGCGTAGCGAGGGATGAGTCCTACAATGAGCAGTTCTTC
>TRBJ2-4|TRBD1|NA|TRBV19
CASSIDTGAGIQYF
TGTGCCAGTAGTATAGACACAGGGGCGGGCATTCAGTACTTC
>TRBJ1-4|TRBD1|NA|TRBV5-1
CASSVTGGAGEKLFF
TGCGCCAGCAGCGTAACAGGGGGCGCAGGTGAAAAACTGTTTTTT
>TRBJ2-2|NA|NA|TRBV11-3
CASSQQGTGELFF
TGTGCCAGCAGCCAACAGGGAACCGGGGAGCTGTTTTTT
>TRBJ2-5|TRBD2|few|TRBV2
CASSSTSGGAGETQYF
TGTGCCAGCTCGAGCACTAGCGGGGGGGCGGGAGAGACCCAGTACTTC
>TRBJ1-2|TRBD1|NA|TRBV5-1
CASSLVDRANGYTF
TGCGCCAGCAGCTTGGTGGACAGGGCCAATGGCTACACCTTC
>TRBJ2-5|NA|NA|TRBV15
CATSRDPSAQETQYF
TGTGCCACCAGCAGAGATCCGAGCGCGCAAGAGACCCAGTACTTC
>TRBJ1-2|NA|NA|TRBV7-9
CASSLVGGPGGYTF
TGTGCCAGCAGCCTGGTGGGGGGACCTGGAGGCTACACCTTC
>TRBJ1-4|TRBD1|NA|TRBV19
CASSPRTGGGKLFF
TGTGCCAGTAGTCCCCGTACAGGGGGTGGAAAACTGTTTTTT
>TRBJ2-7|NA|NA|TRBV25-1
CASSDGDFTYEQYF
TGTGCCAGCAGTGACGGGGACTTCACCTACGAGCAGTACTTC